This TCR beta chain was obtained from a study of T cells after posttransplantation cyclophosphamide. Repertoires were generated with immunoSEQ multiplex PCR, while TCRdb's copy carries only in-frame clones and drops some. This sample has fewer than 10,000 clones, with over 65% found just once. This clone has just one count. Cyclophosphamide on days +3 and +4 followed busulfan-fludarabine conditioning and a marrow graft. With 4 bases clipped from V and 4 bases from J, the junction kept 6 bases outside the gene matches. The CDR3 runs to 14 residues. CDR1 is LGHNA, CDR2 YSLEER, per germline. This sequence joins TRBV4-3 and TRBJ1-2; 7 bases match TRBD1. Material: PBMCs, obtained after allogeneic stem cell transplant with posttransplant cyclophosphamide. The origin of this receptor is a female patient in her thirties or forties who received an allogeneic stem cell transplant from an unrelated donor, was CMV-positive, and had no GVHD. Some of the T cells might come from the graft donor. Here the CDR3 DNA reads TGCGCCAGCAGCCCGTCCTGGGACAGCTATGGCTACACCTTC. Translation gives CASSPSWDSYGYTF.